This T cell receptor (beta chain) was sequenced during a study of cytomegalovirus exposure and HLA in healthy donors (dated by TCRdb to the late 2010s). General notes on the study: An earlier analysis of some 600 of the donors reported approximately 300 Gb of sequence data and approximately 120 million unique TCR beta sequences obtained from around 170 million T cells. Roughly 300 gigabases of sequencing data and tens of millions of unique TCR sequences were included in an early release covering about 700 HLA-typed donors. Among the approximately 430 genotyped donors, under 90% belonged to the genetic ancestry cluster associated with self-reported Caucasian donors. The study was designed to test whether signatures of past pathogen exposure could be identified by cataloging public T cell receptors. The study profiled the T cell repertoires of fewer than 850 subjects by immunosequencing and related them to cytomegalovirus serostatus. Along with the approximately 670-subject first cohort, a separate validation cohort of approximately 110 different subjects was used. High-throughput TCR immunosequencing, statistical association of individual TCRs with disease status, and machine learning were combined to predict cytomegalovirus infection status. A later analysis re-examined previously published TCR beta repertoires from several hundred donors and added high-resolution HLA genotyping to investigate patterns of TCR occurrence. The later analysis used no new phenotypic data to find candidate immune exposures, relying instead on TCR beta sequences and their occurrence across donors. To decide whether each TCR beta V gene segment behaved as functional or pseudogenic, an earlier analysis of approximately 600 of the donors relied on high-throughput TCR beta sequencing. Donor age, sex, ethnicity and CMV serostatus were compiled together with the repertoire data. A later genetic analysis took genome-wide SNP genotypes for about 55% of the roughly 670 donors and used that subset as a discovery cohort. All discovery cohort repertoires had been generated using a single sequencing platform. Class I and class II HLA loci were covered by the typing at four-digit resolution. The number of typed donors differed by locus: about 629-640 for A, B, C, DRB1 and DQB1; 500 to 550 for DQA1; 606 for DPA1; and around 470 for DPB1. About five DR-DQ haplotypes were treated as single units for association and clustering because of strong linkage in the cohort. On average, roughly 250,000 unique TCR beta nucleotide sequences were sequenced per donor among 398 genotyped donors of the cohort, with roughly a sixth of those sequences being non-productive. Results and caveats for the whole study, not just this receptor: Across donors, most TCR sequences were observed very rarely, whereas some public TCRs were present in many individuals. Because counts were too low, seventeen rarely observed V segments, including chromosome 9 orphons, were excluded from the earlier analysis of a few hundred of the donors. CMV serostatus was the only immune exposure information available for the cohort. The classifier was reported to diagnose cytomegalovirus status with high specificity and sensitivity in both the original cohort and the validation cohort. Broadly in line with IMGT annotations, most TCR beta V segments showed up in productive rearrangements about 90% or about 30% of the time in an earlier analysis of 587 of the donors. HLA typing was unavailable for some donors at each locus, so association tests used only the typed subset. A later analysis found that HLA-associated TCR beta chains were more clonally expanded and had lower generation probabilities than equally common non-associated chains. At a false discovery rate of 0.05, a later analysis linked some 17,000 TCR beta sequences to specific HLA alleles. A further reported finding was that TCR beta sequences accurately predicted the HLA-A and HLA-B alleles for most subjects in the first cohort. When HLA alleles, especially DR and DQ, strongly co-occurred, attributing TCR associations to individual alleles was difficult. An association between a missense DCLRE1C variant and V-gene and J-gene trimming of TCR beta chains was found in a later genetic analysis and replicated in an independent cohort. According to the authors, the approach could potentially be generalized to other disease states and immunological phenotypes. A later analysis found that most CMV-associated TCR beta chains appeared HLA-restricted, with HLA associations seemingly driven largely by CMV exposure. The sequencing pipeline was judged likely to have produced a cluster of highly shared sequence variants as a technical artifact. Sequencing depth was assumed to be roughly uniform across donors in the presence/absence analyses, though that assumption may not hold. Correlated functional status among segregating V segments might reflect linkage disequilibrium, but an unknown experimental factor could not be ruled out. Compared with the approximately 700-donor mean, donors in an Asian-associated ancestry cluster had fewer N-insertions in productive TCRs, according to a later genetic analysis. In the study, about 150 TCR beta chains were listed as associated with cytomegalovirus. Some IMGT-functional V segments, including TRBV6-2 and TRBV6-3, could not be distinguished by the 87-base-pair reads and were therefore excluded. In a later analysis, the rate of TCR association differed among HLA loci, with DRB1 alleles having the most associated TCRs and HLA-C alleles having the fewest. According to a later analysis, parvovirus B19, influenza, CMV and Epstein-Barr virus appeared linked to several top co-occurrence clusters. Only TCR beta chains were sequenced in this cohort, and the absence of alpha or paired-chain data limited detectable features. Three of the identified cytomegalovirus-associated TCR beta chains were confirmed in vitro to be specific for cytomegalovirus antigens.

The cohort comprised more than 550 healthy bone marrow donors. At the time of sampling, every cohort member was nominally healthy, though immune exposures that went unrecorded were likely present. The donor tested CMV seronegative and was one of the 352 seronegative cohort members. Every donor gave a peripheral blood sample, and the peripheral blood mononuclear cells from that sample were used for TCR beta sequencing. Genomic DNA was extracted from the blood cell samples with the Qiagen DNeasy Blood Extraction Kit. The method behind the library was the immunoSEQ multiplex PCR assay. For the multiplex PCR, a mixture combining 60 forward primers for TCR Vbeta segments and 13 reverse primers for TCR Jbeta segments was used. A multiplex PCR assay on genomic DNA amplified the CDR3 region of rearranged TCR beta genes. Amplified TCR beta libraries were sequenced as 87-base-pair reads on the Illumina HiSeq System. The published analysis was carried out like this. A later analysis counted about 76 million unique TCR beta chains across the 666 repertoires, and some 11 million of these chains were shared by at least two donors. Raw reads were error-corrected and collapsed into unique sequences with a nearest-neighbor algorithm that merged closely related sequences to remove PCR and sequencing errors. Alignment of CDR3 sequences to IMGT reference sequences was used to assign V, D and J gene segments. For a sequence to be retained, a match of at least six nucleotides to both a V gene segment and a J gene segment was required. Rearrangements were called productive when the CDR3 lacked stop codons and stayed in frame with V and J; all others were non-productive. Following IMGT convention, CDR3 was defined as the stretch from the second conserved V-encoded cysteine up to the conserved J-encoded phenylalanine. Sequences without an unambiguous match to a single V gene segment were excluded from the earlier analysis of 500 to 700 of the donors. In an earlier analysis of 587 of the donors, V segments were called functional above 56.7% productive rearrangements and were called segregating when the between-donor standard deviation exceeded 5%. A statistical classification framework was built for diagnosing cytomegalovirus status from the catalog of TCR beta chain sequences. A later analysis assigned V and J genes by comparing TCR nucleotide sequences with IMGT/GENE-DB human TR gene sequences. In a later analysis, CDR3 sequences and most-parsimonious VDJ recombination scenarios were assigned using the TCRdist pipeline. In a later analysis, every TCR beta chain was defined by the combination of its CDR3 amino acid sequence and its V-gene family, and reads without a unique V-gene family were dropped. A later analysis removed roughly 590 highly shared, low-generation-probability nucleotide sequences to deal with suspected cross-contamination and a sequencing artifact. A later analysis calculated a clonal expansion index for each public chain from normalized within-repertoire ranks of inferred template counts. A later analysis computed generation probabilities with a VDJ recombination model fitted to out-of-frame rearrangements, and checked the results against IGoR. In a later analysis, hypergeometric tests were used to score TCR-TCR, TCR-HLA and TCR-CMV co-occurrence, with a repertoire-size bias correction applied to TCR pairs. To estimate false discovery rates, a later analysis permuted the HLA or CMV assignments 20 times. A later analysis grouped co-occurring TCRs with DBSCAN, adding TCRdist sequence similarity when clustering within HLA-allele-positive subsets. Repertoires with fewer than 30,000 or more than 120,000 public chains were left out of co-occurrence clustering, as were four to six repertoires with anomalous nucleotide sharing. TCRdb holds this immuneACCESS table with in-frame rearrangements only. Some clones are missing; in checked studies, unresolved V genes explain under half, and the rest has no known cause. The D gene and trimming were derived from the DNA, and the V and J assignments and clone size from that table. For this sample the table gives roughly 190,000 clones, of which 65% to 85% were detected only once. 1.6% of the sample goes to the ten largest clones.

From the cysteine up to the phenylalanine, the CDR3 has a length of 15 residues. The retained sequence is limited to the CDR3, 45 bases, with the frame set at the first base. CDR1 and CDR2, looked up from the germline V gene, are SQVTM and ANQGSEA. Of note for this clone: The antigen this receptor binds is unknown. Within one base of it there is no much larger clone, and no base qualities were kept.

The V gene is TRBV29-1 and the J gene is TRBJ2-5; perhaps TRBD1 is the D gene, with 6 bases matching. The DNA end lines up better with TRBJ2-7; the J call may be wrong. Sequencing input: PBMCs. The sequence was obtained from a woman younger than 35 in good health and CMV-seronegative. The DNA sequence is TGCAGCGTTCTGTTGGGAAACAGGGCATTCCACGAGCAGTACTTC. The translation is CSVLLGNRAFHEQYF.